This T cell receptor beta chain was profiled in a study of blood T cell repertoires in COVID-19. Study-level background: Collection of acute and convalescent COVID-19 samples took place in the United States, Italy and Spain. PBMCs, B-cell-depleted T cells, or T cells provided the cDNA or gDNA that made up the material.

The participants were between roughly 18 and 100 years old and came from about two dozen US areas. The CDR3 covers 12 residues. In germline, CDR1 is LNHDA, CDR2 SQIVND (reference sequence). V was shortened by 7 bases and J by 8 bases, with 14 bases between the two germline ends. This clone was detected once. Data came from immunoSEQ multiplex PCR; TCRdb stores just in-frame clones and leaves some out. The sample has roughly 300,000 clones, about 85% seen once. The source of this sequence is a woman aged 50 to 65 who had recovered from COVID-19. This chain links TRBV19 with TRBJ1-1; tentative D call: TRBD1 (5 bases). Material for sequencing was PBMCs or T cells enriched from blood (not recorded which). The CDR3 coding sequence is TGTGCCAGTATAAACGGGAGGGGAGAAGCTTTCTTT. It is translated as CASINGRGEAFF. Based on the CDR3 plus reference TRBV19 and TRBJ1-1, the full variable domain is DGGITQSPKYLFRKEGQNVTLSCEQNLNHDAMYWYRQDPGQGLRLIYYSQIVNDFQKGDIAEGYSVSREKKESFPLTVTSAQKNPTAFYLCASINGRGEAFFGQGTRLTVV.